This TCR beta chain was captured by sequencing in a study of T cell responses to AZD1222 COVID-19 vaccine. Findings and limits, study-wide: Baseline serology detected seropositivity in only six or seven AZD1222 recipients. Most donors were white British and more were female, and clonal diversity was possibly underestimated.

With respect to this clone: Its antigen is not known.

With 4 bases clipped from V and 5 bases from J, the junction kept 3 bases outside the gene matches. The CDR3 is made up of 13 amino acids. This table comes from immunoSEQ multiplex PCR, and its TCRdb copy is limited to in-frame clones, with some not included. The sample has more than 85,000 clones, over 80% seen once. This rearrangement joins TRBV12-3 or TRBV12-4 to TRBJ2-7; TRBD1 matches 9 bases. This clonotype originated in an adult in good health. The source was peripheral blood, collected on day 0 of AZD1222 vaccination. In DNA form, the CDR3 reads TGTGCCAGCAGTTCGACAGGGGGGAACGAGCAGTACTTC. Translation: CASSSTGGNEQYF.